The 5 T cell receptor beta chains in this list originate from one sample, sequenced in a study of blood T cell repertoires in acute mononucleosis. Produced via immunoSEQ multiplex PCR; TCRdb's table is partial and in-frame only. The sample yields about 1,500 clones, approximately 23% seen once. Time point given: convalescence about 6 months (5-8 months) after acute presentation (visit 7). The material was EBV YVL epitope tetramer+ CD8+ T cells sorted from PBMCs, obtained during convalescence from infectious mononucleosis. Regarding subset: CD8 T cells binding a tetramer with EBV BRLF1 109-117 peptide (YVL-BR). Source of these receptors: a woman between 18 and 29 years old with infectious mononucleosis caused by EBV.

Regarding this clone: Germline is not matched at one junction end, which may reflect a read error. The rearrangement joins TRBV10-2 to TRBJ2-7; unclear D gene. The CDR3 is 13 residues long. CDR1 WSHSY and CDR2 SAAADI come from the germline V gene. The chain's CDR3 is CGSMLPFGDEQYF. The CDR3 region has the DNA TGCGGCAGCATGCTGCCTTTTGGTGACGAGCAGTACTTC.

A remark on this clone: A far larger clone is only one base removed, so a read error is likely. This sample includes further DNA sequences coding for the same CDR3. The chain carries TRBV10-2 and TRBJ1-1; D is possibly TRBD1 (6 bases). Germline V CDR1 and CDR2: WSHSY, SAAADI. The V end lost 6 bases, the J end lost 4 bases, and 12 bases lay between the germline ends. The CDR3 covers 13 residues. In DNA, the CDR3 is TGCGCCAGCAGGCAACAGGGATCCACTGAAGCTTTCTTT. Its translation: CASRQQGSTEAFF.

This clone was seen a handful of times. The gene calls are TRBV19 and TRBJ2-3, with TRBD2 matching over 10 bases. V gave up 6 bases and J gave up 5 bases; unmatched junction bases: 8. Germline CDR1 is LNHDA and CDR2 is SQIVND (reference sequence). The CDR3 is made up of 15 amino acids. The CDR3 region has the DNA TGTGCCAGTAGAACAGCGGGAGGGCCGAAAGATACGCAGTATTTT. Translating it yields CASRTAGGPKDTQYF.

This clone appeared a few times. The chain joins TRBV2 to TRBJ2-4; weak D call: TRBD1 (5 bases). Per the germline V gene, CDR1 is SNHLY and CDR2 is FYNNEI. The CDR3 is made up of 16 amino acids. With 6 bases removed from V and 2 bases from J, the gap between germline ends came to 17 bases. Here the CDR3 reads CASSPLRWGSKNIQYF. DNA for the CDR3: TGTGCCAGCAGCCCTCTTCGATGGGGCTCCAAAAACATTCAGTACTTC.

V usage is TRBV9 and J usage is TRBJ2-5; tentative D call: TRBD1 (5 bases). The CDR3 spans 15 residues. Germline V CDR1 and CDR2: SGDLS, YYNGEE. The V and J ends lost 5 bases and 5 bases respectively, with 19 bases between them. The CDR3 spells CASRPTLGQAETQYF. DNA for the CDR3: TGTGCCAGCAGACCTACTCTGGGGCAAGCGGAGACCCAGTACTTC.